This TCR beta chain was recorded in a study of post-analysis software for immune sequencing data. Study-level points and caveats: There were five TRBV segments more frequent in patients than controls, and TRBV5-6, TRBV5-1 and TRBV20-1 were among them.

This clonotype was seen more than once but under ten times. Its antigen is unidentified. TCR beta cDNA libraries included unique molecular identifiers. TCRdb re-called the PCR reads with MiXCR, one entry per CDR3 protein. The sample holds fewer than 900,000 distinct CDR3 sequences, more than 45% seen once. There are 16 residues in the CDR3. Germline V gene lookup returns CDR1 SQVTM and CDR2 ANQGSEA. The sequencing sample was made of blood. The receptor comes from a girl aged 10-17 years with multiple sclerosis. The V gene is TRBV29-1, the J gene TRBJ2-5, with D maybe TRBD1 (6 bases). The J call may be faulty, since TRBJ2-7 better matches the DNA end. The CDR3 nucleotides read TGCAGCGTTGAAGAGCCGGCGGCAGGGGACCTGGGCGAGCAGTACTTC. It yields the protein CSVEEPAAGDLGEQYF.